This entry concerns a single TCR beta chain. Its target is not known. These data originate in a study of shared clonotypes between healthy human individuals. The study's findings and limits: Compared with clonotypes that all four donors shared, non-shared clonotypes had lower generation probabilities. The expectation was that sequencing depth would affect clonotype sharing among donors.

Splitting of each subset's genomic DNA was done evenly across several immunoSEQ plates. Authors' methods: Filtering differed since immunoSEQ provided only junctions, with no quality scores. Here immunoSEQ multiplex PCR was the method, and the copy in TCRdb shows in-frame clones only, minus some. V and J calls and clone size follow that table, whereas D and trimming were derived from the DNA. The data show a few million clones, approximately 95% seen once. Sequencing was carried out using naive CD4+ T cells sorted from blood. Subset in this sample: CD45RA+ positively selected. The TCR sequence derives from a man aged 18 to 30 in good health.

The CDR3 nucleotides read TGTGCCAGCAGTTTGGTGGACAGATTCCAGCATTTT. Translated: CASSLVDRFQHF. This chain uses TRBV28 with TRBJ1-5, with D possibly TRBD1 on 6 matching bases. V was cut by 3 bases and J by 12 bases, with 12 bases left in between. The CDR3 runs to 12 residues. Germline lookup yields CDR1 MDHEN and CDR2 SYDVKM.